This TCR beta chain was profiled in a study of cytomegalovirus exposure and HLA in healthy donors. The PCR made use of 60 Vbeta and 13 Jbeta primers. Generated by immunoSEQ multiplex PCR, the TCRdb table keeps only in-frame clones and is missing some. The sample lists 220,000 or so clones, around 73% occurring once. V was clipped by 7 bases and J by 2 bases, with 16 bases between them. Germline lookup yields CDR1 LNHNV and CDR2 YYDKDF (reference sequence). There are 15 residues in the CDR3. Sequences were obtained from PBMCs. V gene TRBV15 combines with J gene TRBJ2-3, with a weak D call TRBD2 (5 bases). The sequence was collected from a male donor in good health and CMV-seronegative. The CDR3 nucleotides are TGTGCCACCAACTCCCACGGAGGATACACAGATACGCAGTATTTT. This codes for CATNSHGGYTDTQYF.